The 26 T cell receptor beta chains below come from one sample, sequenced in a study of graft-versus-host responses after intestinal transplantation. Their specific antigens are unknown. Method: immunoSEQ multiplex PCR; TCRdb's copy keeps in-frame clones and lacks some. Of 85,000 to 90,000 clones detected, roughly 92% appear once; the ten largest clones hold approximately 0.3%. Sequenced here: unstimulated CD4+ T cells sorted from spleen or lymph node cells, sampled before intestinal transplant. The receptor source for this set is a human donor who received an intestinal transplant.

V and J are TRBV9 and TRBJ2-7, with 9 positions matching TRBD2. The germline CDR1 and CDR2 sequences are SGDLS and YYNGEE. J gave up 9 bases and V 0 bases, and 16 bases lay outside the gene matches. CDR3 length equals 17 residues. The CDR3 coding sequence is TGTGCCAGCAGCGTAGAGGTTAGCGGGAGTAAACCAAAGGTGCAGTACTTC. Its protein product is CASSVEVSGSKPKVQYF.

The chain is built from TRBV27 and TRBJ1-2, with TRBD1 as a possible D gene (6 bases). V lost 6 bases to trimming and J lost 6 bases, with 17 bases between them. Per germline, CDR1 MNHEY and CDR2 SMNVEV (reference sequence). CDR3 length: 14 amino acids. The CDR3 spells CASSPGQSDDGYTF. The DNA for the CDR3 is TGTGCCAGCAGCCCAGGACAGTCCGACGATGGCTACACCTTC.

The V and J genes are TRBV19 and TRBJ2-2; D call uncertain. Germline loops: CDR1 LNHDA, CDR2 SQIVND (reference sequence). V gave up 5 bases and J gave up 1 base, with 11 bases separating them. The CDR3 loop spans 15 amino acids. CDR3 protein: CASSVSQGNTGELFF. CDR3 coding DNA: TGTGCCAGTAGTGTGTCCCAAGGGAACACCGGGGAGCTGTTTTTT.

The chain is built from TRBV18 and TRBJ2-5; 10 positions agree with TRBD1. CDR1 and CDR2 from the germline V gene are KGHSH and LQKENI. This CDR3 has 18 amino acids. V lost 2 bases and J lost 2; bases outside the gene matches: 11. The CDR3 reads CASSPRKRQGAVQETQYF. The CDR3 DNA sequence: TGTGCCAGCTCACCAAGGAAAAGACAGGGGGCGGTTCAAGAGACCCAGTACTTC.

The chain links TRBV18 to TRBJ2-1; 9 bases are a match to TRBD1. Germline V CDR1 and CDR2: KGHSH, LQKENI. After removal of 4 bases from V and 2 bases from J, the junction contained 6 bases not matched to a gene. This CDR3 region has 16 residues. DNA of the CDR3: TGTGCCAGCTCACGAACCACAGGGGGCACCTACAATGAGCAGTTCTTC. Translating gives CASSRTTGGTYNEQFF. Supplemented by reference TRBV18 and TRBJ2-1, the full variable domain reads NAGVMQNPRHLVRRRGQEARLRCSPMKGHSHVYWYRQLPEEGLKFMVYLQKENIIDESGMPKERFSAEFPKEGPSILRIQQVVRGDSAAYFCASSRTTGGTYNEQFFGPGTRLTVL.

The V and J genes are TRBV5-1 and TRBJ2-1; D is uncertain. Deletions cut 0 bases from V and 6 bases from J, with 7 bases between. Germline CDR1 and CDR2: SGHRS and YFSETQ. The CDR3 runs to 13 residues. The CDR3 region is CASSLATSNEQFF. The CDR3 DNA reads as TGCGCCAGCAGCTTGGCCACGAGCAATGAGCAGTTCTTC.

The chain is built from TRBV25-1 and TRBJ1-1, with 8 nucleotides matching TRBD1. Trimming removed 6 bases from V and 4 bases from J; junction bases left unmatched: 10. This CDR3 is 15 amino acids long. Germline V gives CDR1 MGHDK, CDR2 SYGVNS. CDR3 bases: TGTGCCAGCAGACAGACAGGGGCGGCCGTCACTGAAGCTTTCTTT. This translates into CASRQTGAAVTEAFF.

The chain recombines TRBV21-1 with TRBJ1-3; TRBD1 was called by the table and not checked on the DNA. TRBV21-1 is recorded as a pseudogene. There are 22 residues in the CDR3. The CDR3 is CASSKGNPPPPDTPSSGNTIYF. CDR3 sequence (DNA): TGTGCCAGCAGCAAAGGGAACCCTCCACCCCCGGACACGCCATCCTCTGGAAACACCATATATTTT.

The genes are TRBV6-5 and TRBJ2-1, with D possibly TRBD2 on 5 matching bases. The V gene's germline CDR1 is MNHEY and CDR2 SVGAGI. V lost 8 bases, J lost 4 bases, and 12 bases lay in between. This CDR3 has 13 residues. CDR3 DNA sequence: TGTGCCAGCGCTTCAGCGGAATACAATGAGCAGTTCTTC. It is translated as CASASAEYNEQFF.

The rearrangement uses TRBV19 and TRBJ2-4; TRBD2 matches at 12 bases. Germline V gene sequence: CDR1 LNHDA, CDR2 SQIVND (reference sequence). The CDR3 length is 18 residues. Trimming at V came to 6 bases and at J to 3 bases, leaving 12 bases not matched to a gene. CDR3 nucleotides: TGTGCCAGTAGCCCTGTTCTAGCGGGAGGGCCCGGCAAAAACATTCAGTACTTC. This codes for CASSPVLAGGPGKNIQYF.

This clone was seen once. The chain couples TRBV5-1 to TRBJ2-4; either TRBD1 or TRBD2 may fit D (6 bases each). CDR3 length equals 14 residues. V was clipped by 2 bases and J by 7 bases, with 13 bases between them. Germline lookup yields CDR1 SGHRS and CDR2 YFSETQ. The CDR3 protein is CASSFTGGGNIQYF. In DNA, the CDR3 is TGCGCCAGCAGCTTCACCGGGGGCGGGAACATTCAGTACTTC.

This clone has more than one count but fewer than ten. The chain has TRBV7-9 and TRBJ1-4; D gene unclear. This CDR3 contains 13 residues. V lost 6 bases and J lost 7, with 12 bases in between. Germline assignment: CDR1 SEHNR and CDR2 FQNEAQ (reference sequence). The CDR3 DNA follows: TGTGCCAGCAGAGGTATTTTTGGTGAAAAACTGTTTTTT. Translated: CASRGIFGEKLFF.

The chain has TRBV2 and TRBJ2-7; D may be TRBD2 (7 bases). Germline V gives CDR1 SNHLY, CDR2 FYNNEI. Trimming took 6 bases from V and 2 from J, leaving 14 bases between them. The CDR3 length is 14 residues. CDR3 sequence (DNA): TGTGCCAGCAGGGGTGGGGGGGGCACCTACGAGCAGTACTTC. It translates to CASRGGGGTYEQYF.

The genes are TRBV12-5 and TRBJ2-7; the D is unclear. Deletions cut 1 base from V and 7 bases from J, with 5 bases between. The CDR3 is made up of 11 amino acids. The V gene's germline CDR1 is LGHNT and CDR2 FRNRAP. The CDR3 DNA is TGTGCTAGTGGTTTGGCAAGTGAGCAGTACTTC. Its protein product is CASGLASEQYF.

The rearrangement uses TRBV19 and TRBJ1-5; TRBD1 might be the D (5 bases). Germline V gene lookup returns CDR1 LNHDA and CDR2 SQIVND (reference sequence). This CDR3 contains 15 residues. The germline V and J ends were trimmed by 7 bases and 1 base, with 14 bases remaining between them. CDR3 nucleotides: TGTGCCAGTACAACGACAGAGCGAAGCAATCAGCCCCAGCATTTT. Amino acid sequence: CASTTTERSNQPQHF.

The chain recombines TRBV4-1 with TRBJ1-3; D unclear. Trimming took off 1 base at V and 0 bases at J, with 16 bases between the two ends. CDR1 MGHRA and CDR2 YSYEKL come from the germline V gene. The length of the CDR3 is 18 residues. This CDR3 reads CASSQVDMGFSSGNTIYF. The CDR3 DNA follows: TGCGCCAGCAGCCAAGTTGATATGGGTTTCAGCTCTGGAAACACCATATATTTT.

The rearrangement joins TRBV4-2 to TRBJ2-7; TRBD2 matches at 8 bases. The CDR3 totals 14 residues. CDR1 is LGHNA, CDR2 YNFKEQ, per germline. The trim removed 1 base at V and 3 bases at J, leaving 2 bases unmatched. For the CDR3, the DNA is TGTGCCAGCAGCCAAGGGCTAGCGGGCTACGAGCAGTACTTC. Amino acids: CASSQGLAGYEQYF.

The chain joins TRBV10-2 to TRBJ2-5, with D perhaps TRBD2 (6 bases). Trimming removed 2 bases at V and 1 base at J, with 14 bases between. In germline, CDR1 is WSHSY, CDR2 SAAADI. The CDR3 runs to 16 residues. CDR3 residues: CASSEGRTIAQETQYF. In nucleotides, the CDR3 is TGCGCCAGCAGTGAGGGGAGGACAATAGCCCAAGAGACCCAGTACTTC.

The chain's CDR3 is CASSGLNGANLRGETQYF. In DNA form, the CDR3 reads TGTGCCAGCAGTGGCTTGAACGGAGCCAACCTTCGGGGAGAGACCCAGTACTTC. The gene calls are TRBV2 and TRBJ2-5, with TRBD2 as a possible D gene (5 bases). Germline CDR1 is SNHLY and CDR2 is FYNNEI. CDR3 size: 18 residues. V lost 4 bases, J lost 4 bases, and 25 bases lay in between.

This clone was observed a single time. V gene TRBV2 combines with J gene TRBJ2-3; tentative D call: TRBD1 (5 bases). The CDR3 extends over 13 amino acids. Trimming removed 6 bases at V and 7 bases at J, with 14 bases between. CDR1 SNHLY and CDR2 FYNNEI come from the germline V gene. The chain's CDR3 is CASRETGFHTQYF. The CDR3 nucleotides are TGTGCCAGCAGGGAAACAGGTTTCCATACGCAGTATTTT.

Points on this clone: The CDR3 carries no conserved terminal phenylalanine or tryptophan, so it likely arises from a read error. The CDR3 loop reads CASSLGGYYEQYS. CDR3 nucleotides: TGTGCCAGCAGCTTGGGGGGCTACTACGAGCAGTACTCC. The chain recombines TRBV5-6 with TRBJ2-7, with D possibly TRBD1 on 5 matching bases. This CDR3 spans 13 amino acids. V was trimmed by 0 bases and J by 3 bases, leaving 7 bases between them. Germline values: CDR1 SGHDT, CDR2 YYEEEE.

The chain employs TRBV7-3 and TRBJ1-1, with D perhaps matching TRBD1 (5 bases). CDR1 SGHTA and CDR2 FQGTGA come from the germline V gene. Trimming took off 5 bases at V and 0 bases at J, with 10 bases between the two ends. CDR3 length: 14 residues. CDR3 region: CASSPGTVNTEAFF. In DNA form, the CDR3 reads TGTGCCAGCAGCCCCGGGACGGTGAACACTGAAGCTTTCTTT.

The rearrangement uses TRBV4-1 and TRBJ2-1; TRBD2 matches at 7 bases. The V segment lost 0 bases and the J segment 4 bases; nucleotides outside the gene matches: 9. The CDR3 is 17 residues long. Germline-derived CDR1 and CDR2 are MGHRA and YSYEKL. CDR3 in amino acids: CASSQESGLDLYNEQFF. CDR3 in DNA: TGCGCCAGCAGCCAAGAATCCGGACTAGACTTGTACAATGAGCAGTTCTTC.

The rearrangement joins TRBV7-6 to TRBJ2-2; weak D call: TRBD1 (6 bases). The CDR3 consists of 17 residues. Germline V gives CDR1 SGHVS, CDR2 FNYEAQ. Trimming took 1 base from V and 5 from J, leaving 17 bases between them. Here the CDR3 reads CASSLEGDRRSTGELFF. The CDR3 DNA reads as TGTGCCAGCAGCTTAGAGGGGGACCGACGATCTACCGGGGAGCTGTTTTTT.

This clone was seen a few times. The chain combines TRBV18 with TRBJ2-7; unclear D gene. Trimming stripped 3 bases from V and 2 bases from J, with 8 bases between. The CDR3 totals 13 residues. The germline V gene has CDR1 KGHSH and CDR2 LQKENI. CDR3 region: CASSPRQTYEQYF. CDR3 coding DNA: TGTGCCAGCTCACCCAGGCAGACCTACGAGCAGTACTTC.

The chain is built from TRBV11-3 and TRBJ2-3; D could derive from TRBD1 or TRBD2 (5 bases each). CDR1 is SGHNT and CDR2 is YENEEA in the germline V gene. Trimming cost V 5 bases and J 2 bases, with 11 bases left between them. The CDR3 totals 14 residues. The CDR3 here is CASSGDGITDTQYF. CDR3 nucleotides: TGTGCCAGCAGCGGGGACGGAATCACAGATACGCAGTATTTT.